These 27 T cell receptor beta chains were all obtained from the same sample, sequenced in a study of T cells in Graves' hyperthyroidism and ophthalmopathy. Researchers amplified the TCR beta CDR3 regions from RNA transcripts. The HTBI primer set served for first-round RT-PCR of the TCR CDR3. TCRdb re-analysed the multiplex PCR reads in MiXCR, keeping a single row per CDR3 protein. The sample includes a few hundred thousand distinct CDR3 sequences, under 60% of them seen just once. Sequencing was performed on peripheral blood or thyroid tissue (not recorded which). The receptors shown here come from an adult woman with Graves' disease, either hyperthyroidism or ophthalmopathy (not recorded which).

This clonotype was seen a handful of times. The chain employs TRBV20-1 and TRBJ1-6; a weak D match, TRBD1 (6 bases). The germline gives CDR1 DFQATT, CDR2 SNEGSKA (reference sequence). Trimming removed 3 bases from V and 6 bases from J, with 9 bases in between. The CDR3 extends over 13 amino acids. The CDR3 protein is CSARPGVNSPLHF. CDR3 DNA sequence: TGCAGTGCTAGGCCAGGGGTTAATTCACCCCTCCACTTT.

The rearrangement joins TRBV11-2 to TRBJ2-5, with 9 bases that match TRBD1. The CDR3 is 16 residues long. The germline V gene encodes CDR1 SGHAT and CDR2 FQNNGV. The V segment lost 0 bases and the J segment 4 bases; nucleotides outside the gene matches: 6. CDR3 bases: TGTGCCAGCAGCTTAGATTCGGGACAGGGAGGAGAGACCCAGTACTTC. Translation gives CASSLDSGQGGETQYF.

This rearrangement joins TRBV2 to TRBJ2-7; 11 bases line up with TRBD2. TRBJ2-1 matches the DNA end more closely, so the J call is doubtful. Germline CDR1 SNHLY, CDR2 FYNNEI. This CDR3 has 15 amino acids. CDR3 amino acids: CASTMESSGGNEQFF. CDR3 sequence (DNA): TGTGCCAGCACCATGGAGTCTAGCGGGGGGAATGAGCAGTTCTTC.

The sample holds many counts of this clonotype. V is TRBV5-1 and J is TRBJ1-1; no definite D call. The germline V gene has CDR1 SGHRS and CDR2 YFSETQ. The CDR3 spans 13 residues. With 6 bases removed from V and 0 bases from J, the gap between germline ends came to 9 bases. CDR3: CASKRSMNTEAFF. The CDR3 DNA reads TGCGCCAGCAAGCGATCCATGAACACTGAAGCTTTCTTT. The variable domain in full, completed from reference TRBV5-1 and TRBJ1-1, reads KAGVTQTPRYLIKTRGQQVTLSCSPISGHRSVSWYQQTPGQGLQFLFEYFSETQRNKGNFPGRFSGRQFSNSRSEMNVSTLELGDSALYLCASKRSMNTEAFFGQGTRLTVV.

In this sample, this clonotype turned up once. This rearrangement joins TRBV24-1 to TRBJ2-2, with D possibly TRBD1 on 5 matching bases. This CDR3 region has 13 residues. CDR1 and CDR2 (germline): KGHDR, SFDVKD. CDR3 nucleotide sequence: TGTGCTACCTTCTCAGGGTCCACCGGGGAGCTGTTTTTT. As protein: CATFSGSTGELFF.

The V gene is TRBV7-8, the J gene TRBJ1-5, with D uncertain. Germline V gene sequence: CDR1 SGHVS, CDR2 FQNEAQ. CDR3 length: 13 amino acids. V was clipped by 5 bases and J by 3 bases, with 8 bases between them. The CDR3 sequence: CASSPPTNQPQHF. CDR3 DNA: TGTGCCAGCAGCCCCCCCACCAATCAGCCCCAGCATTTT.

This clonotype was seen at least ten times. The V call is TRBV10-2, the J call TRBJ2-5; the D is unclear. The germline V gene has CDR1 WSHSY and CDR2 SAAADI. Trimming shortened V by 1 base and J by 1 base, and 7 bases separated the two germline ends. The CDR3 consists of 14 residues. This CDR3 is CASSELNIQETQYF. CDR3 nucleotide sequence: TGCGCCAGCAGTGAGTTGAATATCCAAGAGACCCAGTACTTC.

At least ten counts were recorded for this clonotype. The J gene is TRBJ1-1, the V gene TRBV20-1; 7 bases align to TRBD1. The CDR3 extends over 14 amino acids. V was pared by 6 bases and J by 1 base, with 8 bases of the junction left unmatched. Germline CDR1 DFQATT, CDR2 SNEGSKA (reference sequence). The CDR3 DNA sequence: TGCAGTGCCAGGGGAGGACAGGAGAACACTGAAGCTTTCTTT. Encoded protein: CSARGGQENTEAFF.

The table lists this clonotype with a few counts. This chain joins TRBV29-1 and TRBJ2-7; TRBD2 matches 8 bases. The germline gives CDR1 SQVTM, CDR2 ANQGSEA. The junction had 14 bases not matched to a gene; V was cut back by 2 bases and J by 8 bases. The CDR3 has 15 amino acids. The CDR3 DNA reads as TGCAGCGTTGAAATAACTAGCGGTGGGTGGTTACAGCAGTACTTC. Translation gives CSVEITSGGWLQQYF.

The table lists this clonotype with many counts. The chain employs TRBV19 and TRBJ1-3; D unresolved. The ends were cut back, 8 bases at V and 7 bases at J, with 9 bases in the middle. This CDR3 comprises 11 residues. Germline values: CDR1 LNHDA, CDR2 SQIVND (reference sequence). The CDR3: CASSGWNTIYF. CDR3 sequence (DNA): TGTGCCAGTTCAGGTTGGAACACCATATATTTT. The full variable domain, completed using reference TRBV19 and TRBJ1-3, is DGGITQSPKYLFRKEGQNVTLSCEQNLNHDAMYWYRQDPGQGLRLIYYSQIVNDFQKGDIAEGYSVSREKKESFPLTVTSAQKNPTAFYLCASSGWNTIYFGEGSWLTVV.

The CDR3 nucleotides are TGTGCCAGCAGTGAATACCGGGACAGGGGCACTGAAGCTTTCTTT. It specifies CASSEYRDRGTEAFF. V usage is TRBV25-1 and J usage is TRBJ1-1; the match to TRBD1 covers 10 bases. Unmatched junction bases numbered 2, after V lost 0 bases and J lost 4 bases. The CDR3 is made up of 15 amino acids. Germline values: CDR1 MGHDK, CDR2 SYGVNS.

Note on this clonotype: A read error may be the cause here, since a much bigger clone is one base away. The missing conserved phenylalanine or tryptophan at the end of this CDR3 makes a read error likely. V usage is TRBV4-1 and J usage is TRBJ1-1, with D possibly being TRBD1 (6 bases). Germline CDR1 is MGHRA and CDR2 is YSYEKL. V gave up 4 bases and J gave up 6 bases, with 9 bases separating them. The CDR3 totals 12 residues. CDR3 DNA: TGCGCCAGCAGCCTTCGGGGGCCTGAAGCTTTCTGT. Residues: CASSLRGPEAFC.

Note on this clonotype: At one of its ends the junction is not consistent with the germline gene, which may arise from a read error. The chain combines TRBV28 with TRBJ2-5; 13 bases line up with TRBD2. CDR1 is MDHEN, CDR2 SYDVKM, per germline. CDR3 length: 11 residues. In DNA, the CDR3 is TGTGCCAGCAGCTCACTAGCGGGAGGGCTCTTC. The encoded protein is CASSSLAGGLF.

This clonotype was detected many times. V is TRBV24-1 and J is TRBJ2-2; 8 bases align to TRBD2. The CDR3 covers 15 residues. The germline V gene encodes CDR1 KGHDR and CDR2 SFDVKD. Losses at the gene ends were 3 bases for V and 9 bases for J; bases not matched to a gene: 8. CDR3: CATSDRRTSLRELFF. As DNA, the CDR3 is TGTGCCACCAGTGATCGGCGGACTAGCCTTAGGGAGCTGTTTTTT.

This clonotype was found a few times. This chain uses TRBV29-1 with TRBJ2-5; tentative D call: TRBD1 (5 bases). V was shortened by 6 bases and J by 5 bases, with 10 bases between the two germline ends. This CDR3 comprises 11 residues. The V gene's germline CDR1 is SQVTM and CDR2 ANQGSEA. The CDR3 protein is CSVQGGETQYF. The CDR3 region has the DNA TGCAGCGTCCAGGGTGGGGAGACCCAGTACTTC.

With regard to this clonotype: This may be a read error, as it is one base from a much larger clone. The CDR3 does not end in the conserved phenylalanine or tryptophan, so this is likely a read error. This rearrangement joins TRBV5-5 to TRBJ2-7; D remains unclear. CDR1 is SGHKS and CDR2 is YYEKEE in the germline V gene (reference sequence). V lost 0 bases and J lost 4, with 14 bases in between. This CDR3 contains 15 residues. Written as DNA, the CDR3 is TGTGCCAGCAGCTTGGGGACCCAAATGAGTTACGAGCAGTACTCC. It specifies CASSLGTQMSYEQYS.

This clonotype was seen many times. The genes are TRBV6-5 and TRBJ2-5; 12 bases agree with TRBD2. The CDR3 is 16 residues long. Per germline, CDR1 MNHEY and CDR2 SVGAGI. Unmatched junction bases numbered 9, after V lost 5 bases and J lost 5 bases. CDR3 amino acids: CASSPWTSGIGETQYF. DNA for the CDR3: TGTGCCAGCAGTCCCTGGACTAGCGGGATCGGTGAGACCCAGTACTTC.

This clonotype was found a few times. One end of the junction does not line up with germline, which may come from a read error. This chain uses TRBV7-9 with TRBJ2-7; D call uncertain. This CDR3 has 11 residues. The germline CDR1 and CDR2 sequences are SEHNR and FQNEAQ (reference sequence). The CDR3 DNA follows: TGTGCCGGCAGCTCCTCATACGAGCAGTACTTC. Amino acid sequence: CAGSSSYEQYF.

The chain employs TRBV7-9 and TRBJ1-1, with D uncertain. Per the germline V gene, CDR1 is SEHNR and CDR2 is FQNEAQ (reference sequence). The ends were cut back, 1 base at V and 5 bases at J, with 17 bases in the middle. The CDR3 covers 16 residues. CDR3 protein: CASSLEDPYFLTEAFF. In DNA, the CDR3 is TGTGCCAGCAGCTTAGAGGATCCATATTTCCTAACTGAAGCTTTCTTT.

The CDR3 is CASNHPLPGLAGNEQYF. The CDR3, as DNA: TGTGCCAGCAACCATCCTCTCCCGGGACTAGCGGGAAATGAGCAGTACTTC. The V gene is TRBV7-9, the J gene TRBJ2-7; 13 nucleotides match TRBD2. In germline, CDR1 is SEHNR, CDR2 FQNEAQ (reference sequence). J was trimmed by 7 bases and V by 7 bases; bases with no gene match: 16. The CDR3 spans 17 residues.

The V gene is TRBV15, the J gene TRBJ1-2; 8 bases align to TRBD1. CDR3 length equals 15 residues. CDR1 is LNHNV and CDR2 is YYDKDF in the germline V gene (reference sequence). Trimming at V came to 1 base and at J to 5 bases, leaving 6 bases not matched to a gene. In nucleotides, the CDR3 is TGTGCCACCAGCAGAGCACAGGGGGGGACTTATGGCTACACCTTC. Translation: CATSRAQGGTYGYTF.

This clonotype showed up many times. This chain uses TRBV4-1 with TRBJ2-5, with 7 bases lining up with TRBD2. CDR1 and CDR2 from the germline V gene are MGHRA and YSYEKL. The CDR3 extends over 15 amino acids. The ends lost 2 bases at V and 2 bases at J; junction bases unmatched: 5. CDR3 protein: CASSQLWGGQETQYF. The CDR3 DNA reads as TGCGCCAGCAGCCAACTTTGGGGGGGACAAGAGACCCAGTACTTC.

This clonotype was found many times. This chain connects TRBV10-3 to TRBJ1-5, with D tentatively TRBD1 (6 bases). Trimming removed 6 bases at V and 5 bases at J, with 14 bases between. This CDR3 has 14 residues. The germline V gene has CDR1 ENHRY and CDR2 SYGVKD. The DNA of the CDR3 is TGTGCCATCAGCTCCGACAGGAGAGATCAGCCCCAGCATTTT. The encoded protein is CAISSDRRDQPQHF.

The rearrangement links TRBV19 to TRBJ1-2; 7 positions agree with TRBD1. V lost 7 bases and J lost 4; bases outside the gene matches: 12. The CDR3 contains 15 residues. CDR1 is LNHDA, CDR2 SQIVND, per germline (reference sequence). CDR3 residues: CASTLGTALFYGYTF. CDR3 sequence (DNA): TGTGCCAGTACCCTCGGGACAGCACTCTTCTATGGCTACACCTTC.

The rearrangement joins TRBV15 to TRBJ2-5; 9 bases are a match to TRBD2. The germline V gene has CDR1 LNHNV and CDR2 YYDKDF (reference sequence). The CDR3 has 17 amino acids. V lost 1 base, J lost 5 bases, and 11 bases stayed unmatched. The CDR3 nucleotides read TGTGCCACCAGCAGAGCCCTTATTTTAGCGGGGGTCGAGACCCAGTACTTC. This gives the protein CATSRALILAGVETQYF.

The rearrangement uses TRBV20-1 and TRBJ2-7; weak D call: TRBD1 (6 bases). Germline V gene sequence: CDR1 DFQATT, CDR2 SNEGSKA (reference sequence). The CDR3 consists of 15 residues. The V end was cut by 1 base, the J end by 4 bases, with 17 bases between. CDR3 amino acids: CSARGQVSTSYEQYF. The CDR3 coding sequence is TGCAGTGCTAGAGGACAGGTCTCGACCTCTTACGAGCAGTACTTC.

This clonotype was detected a few times. The chain has TRBV7-9 and TRBJ1-1; D is perhaps TRBD1 (5 bases). V gave up 5 bases and J gave up 4 bases, with 11 bases separating them. This CDR3 is built from 13 residues. Germline loops: CDR1 SEHNR, CDR2 FQNEAQ (reference sequence). The CDR3, as DNA: TGTGCCAGCAGCCTTGGGGGGATCACTGAAGCTTTCTTT. Translation: CASSLGGITEAFF. The whole variable domain, filled in from reference TRBV7-9 and TRBJ1-1, reads DTGVSQNPRHKITKRGQNVTFRCDPISEHNRLYWYRQTLGQGPEFLTYFQNEAQLEKSRLLSDRFSAERPKGSFSTLEIQRTEQGDSAMYLCASSLGGITEAFFGQGTRLTVV.